The rows below give T cell receptor beta chains drawn from one sample of a study of vaccination effects on CD4 cells after COVID-19. No antigens are known for them. Profiling relied on immunoSEQ multiplex PCR, and the TCRdb table lists in-frame clones only, not all of them. The sample has tens of thousands of clones; 80% are singletons. This material consisted of CD4+ T cells from PBMCs cultured with SARS-CoV-2 spike peptides, taken before COVID-19 vaccination. Every receptor here comes from a human donor who received a COVID-19 vaccine. Both conserved end residues are part of each CDR3. Fields, in order: V gene, clone size, J gene, D gene, CDR3 protein, CDR3 DNA. A D gene is named only where the DNA matches it firmly. Where a row states a size, it is once, few, many or the class of an expanded clone; other rows omit it.

v_call: TRBV12-3/TRBV12-4
clone_size: NA
j_call: TRBJ2-5
d_call: NA
cdr3_aa: CASRTSGETQYF
cdr3_nt: TGTGCCAGCAGAACGTCGGGCGAGACCCAGTACTTC

v_call: TRBV7-2
clone_size: NA
j_call: TRBJ2-4
d_call: NA
cdr3_aa: CASSIYWGGDNIQYF
cdr3_nt: TGTGCCAGCAGCATTTACTGGGGCGGGGATAACATTCAGTACTTC

v_call: TRBV19
clone_size: NA
j_call: TRBJ1-2
d_call: NA
cdr3_aa: CASSPGGDSYGYTF
cdr3_nt: TGTGCCAGTAGTCCGGGCGGGGACTCCTATGGCTACACCTTC

v_call: TRBV19
clone_size: NA
j_call: TRBJ2-5
d_call: NA
cdr3_aa: CASSWGDSETQYF
cdr3_nt: TGTGCCAGTAGTTGGGGTGACTCAGAGACCCAGTACTTC

v_call: TRBV7-9
clone_size: NA
j_call: TRBJ2-5
d_call: NA
cdr3_aa: CASSSVRAETQYF
cdr3_nt: TGTGCCAGCAGCTCCGTTCGGGCAGAGACCCAGTACTTC

v_call: TRBV6-2/TRBV6-3
clone_size: NA
j_call: TRBJ2-5
d_call: TRBD2
cdr3_aa: CASSDPGLAGGSQETQYF
cdr3_nt: TGTGCCAGCAGTGACCCGGGACTAGCGGGGGGATCCCAAGAGACCCAGTACTTC

v_call: TRBV12-3/TRBV12-4
clone_size: NA
j_call: TRBJ2-3
d_call: NA
cdr3_aa: CASSLGSAQYF
cdr3_nt: TGTGCCAGCAGTTTGGGTTCGGCGCAGTATTTT

v_call: TRBV6-5
clone_size: NA
j_call: TRBJ1-4
d_call: NA
cdr3_aa: CASSYPPGANEKLFF
cdr3_nt: TGTGCCAGCAGTTACCCCCCCGGGGCTAATGAAAAACTGTTTTTT

v_call: TRBV5-1
clone_size: NA
j_call: TRBJ2-3
d_call: TRBD2
cdr3_aa: CASTLTGGAAPDTQYF
cdr3_nt: TGCGCCAGCACCCTAACCGGGGGGGCCGCCCCAGATACGCAGTATTTT

v_call: TRBV30
clone_size: few
j_call: TRBJ1-2
d_call: NA
cdr3_aa: CAWSVLGQGSGYTF
cdr3_nt: TGTGCCTGGAGTGTACTAGGGCAGGGTTCTGGCTACACCTTC

v_call: TRBV11-3
clone_size: NA
j_call: TRBJ2-1
d_call: TRBD2
cdr3_aa: CASSPGWVAGGSYNEQFF
cdr3_nt: TGTGCCAGCAGCCCCGGCTGGGTAGCGGGGGGCTCCTACAATGAGCAGTTCTTC

v_call: TRBV28
clone_size: NA
j_call: TRBJ1-1
d_call: TRBD1
cdr3_aa: CASRVPGQKKDTEAFF
cdr3_nt: TGTGCCAGCAGGGTACCGGGACAGAAAAAGGACACTGAAGCTTTCTTT

v_call: TRBV2
clone_size: few
j_call: TRBJ2-2
d_call: TRBD2
cdr3_aa: CASRTLTSGGTGELFF
cdr3_nt: TGTGCCAGCAGGACCTTGACTAGCGGGGGCACCGGGGAGCTGTTTTTT

v_call: TRBV5-1
clone_size: NA
j_call: TRBJ2-6
d_call: NA
cdr3_aa: CASSGSGANVLTF
cdr3_nt: TGCGCCAGCTCCGGGAGTGGGGCCAACGTCCTGACTTTC

v_call: TRBV14
clone_size: NA
j_call: TRBJ2-4
d_call: NA
cdr3_aa: CASSQGTANIQYF
cdr3_nt: TGTGCCAGCAGCCAAGGGACAGCCAACATTCAGTACTTC

v_call: TRBV24-1
clone_size: NA
j_call: TRBJ1-4
d_call: TRBD1
cdr3_aa: CATSDPGQGPNEKLFF
cdr3_nt: TGTGCCACCAGTGATCCGGGACAGGGACCTAATGAAAAACTGTTTTTT

v_call: TRBV5-8
clone_size: NA
j_call: TRBJ2-6
d_call: NA
cdr3_aa: CASSPSGAGANVLTF
cdr3_nt: TGTGCCAGCAGTCCCAGCGGCGCTGGGGCCAACGTCCTGACTTTC

v_call: TRBV19
clone_size: NA
j_call: TRBJ2-2
d_call: NA
cdr3_aa: CASSIATGELFF
cdr3_nt: TGTGCCAGTAGTATAGCCACCGGGGAGCTGTTTTTT

v_call: TRBV20-1
clone_size: once
j_call: TRBJ1-2
d_call: TRBD1
cdr3_aa: CSASDRQGQFYGYTF
cdr3_nt: TGCAGTGCTAGTGATCGACAGGGACAGTTCTATGGCTACACCTTC

v_call: TRBV3-1/TRBV3-2
clone_size: NA
j_call: TRBJ2-1
d_call: NA
cdr3_aa: CASSITPTPRYNEQFF
cdr3_nt: TGTGCCAGCAGCATCACTCCCACCCCTCGGTACAATGAGCAGTTCTTC

v_call: TRBV28
clone_size: few
j_call: TRBJ1-1
d_call: NA
cdr3_aa: CASSVGGVSPPNTEAFF
cdr3_nt: TGTGCCAGCAGTGTGGGAGGGGTCAGTCCCCCAAACACTGAAGCTTTCTTT

v_call: TRBV7-2
clone_size: NA
j_call: TRBJ1-2
d_call: NA
cdr3_aa: CASSLVGTASNYGYTF
cdr3_nt: TGTGCCAGCAGCTTAGTTGGAACAGCAAGTAACTATGGCTACACCTTC

v_call: TRBV7-2
clone_size: NA
j_call: TRBJ1-2
d_call: NA
cdr3_aa: CASSLVGQGAGTF
cdr3_nt: NA

v_call: TRBV2
clone_size: NA
j_call: TRBJ1-2
d_call: NA
cdr3_aa: CASSGTPQGYGYTF
cdr3_nt: TGTGCCAGCAGCGGGACCCCTCAGGGCTATGGCTACACCTTC

v_call: TRBV9
clone_size: NA
j_call: TRBJ1-1
d_call: NA
cdr3_aa: CASSVAPGLKAFF
cdr3_nt: TGTGCCAGCAGCGTAGCTCCCGGACTTAAAGCTTTCTTT

v_call: TRBV2
clone_size: once
j_call: TRBJ2-4
d_call: TRBD1
cdr3_aa: CASSADRGLAKNIQYF
cdr3_nt: TGTGCCAGCAGTGCGGACAGGGGACTAGCCAAAAACATTCAGTACTTC

v_call: TRBV30
clone_size: NA
j_call: TRBJ2-2
d_call: NA
cdr3_aa: CAWTPRGRIRTTGELFF
cdr3_nt: TGTGCCTGGACCCCCCGGGGGCGGATCAGAACCACCGGGGAGCTGTTTTTT

v_call: TRBV18
clone_size: NA
j_call: TRBJ2-3
d_call: TRBD1
cdr3_aa: CASSPGQDRVDTQYF
cdr3_nt: TGTGCCAGCTCACCAGGGCAGGACAGGGTGGATACGCAGTATTTT

v_call: TRBV2
clone_size: few
j_call: TRBJ1-2
d_call: NA
cdr3_aa: CASSESPEDGYTF
cdr3_nt: TGTGCCAGCAGTGAAAGTCCGGAAGATGGCTACACCTTC